A single sample gave rise to the 23 T cell receptor beta chains below, sequenced in a study of T cells in tumors after PD-1 blockade. Produced via immunoSEQ multiplex PCR; TCRdb's table is partial and in-frame only. The top ten hold 4% to 5% of the sample, which has around 49,000 clones, roughly 80% seen once. Sequenced here: PBMCs, sampled before anti-PD-1 treatment. The receptors come from a human donor with basal cell carcinoma.

The chain employs TRBV5-6 and TRBJ2-7; D not certain. The V end was cut by 0 bases, the J end by 5 bases, with 6 bases between. CDR3 length equals 12 residues. Germline values: CDR1 SGHDT, CDR2 YYEEEE. This chain's CDR3 is CASSLGVHEQYF. DNA for the CDR3: TGTGCCAGCAGCTTGGGGGTCCACGAGCAGTACTTC. Full variable domain (outside the CDR3, taken from reference TRBV5-6 and TRBJ2-7): DAGVTQSPTHLIKTRGQQVTLRCSPKSGHDTVSWYQQALGQGPQFIFQYYEEEERQRGNFPDRFSGHQFPNYSSELNVNALLLGDSALYLCASSLGVHEQYFGPGTRLTVT.

The V and J genes are TRBV11-2 and TRBJ1-1, with D possibly matching TRBD1 (6 bases). Trimming pared 3 bases from V and 5 bases from J, leaving 25 bases between. CDR1 and CDR2 (germline): SGHAT, FQNNGV. This CDR3 region has 18 residues. In DNA, the CDR3 is TGTGCCAGCAGCTTGTCCCGGGACAAGGGGGGCCTGGGAACTGAAGCTTTCTTT. Translating it yields CASSLSRDKGGLGTEAFF.

V gene TRBV7-9 combines with J gene TRBJ1-6; D possibly corresponds to TRBD1 (6 bases). Germline CDR1 SEHNR, CDR2 FQNEAQ (reference sequence). CDR3 length: 15 residues. Deletions cut 0 bases from V and 5 bases from J, with 8 bases between. Here the CDR3 reads CASSLAQGHNSPLHF. The CDR3, as DNA: TGTGCCAGCAGCTTAGCACAGGGACATAATTCACCCCTCCACTTT.

The chain uses TRBV15 and TRBJ2-3, with D perhaps TRBD2 (5 bases). The CDR3 contains 16 residues. Germline-derived CDR1 and CDR2 are LNHNV and YYDKDF (reference sequence). The V end was cut by 2 bases, the J end by 8 bases, with 20 bases between. The CDR3 nucleotides are TGTGCCACCAGCAGACAACTAGGTCCCTCTGAAACTACGCAGTATTTT. This codes for CATSRQLGPSETTQYF. The full variable domain, rest sourced from reference TRBV15 and TRBJ2-3, is DAMVIQNPRYQVTQFGKPVTLSCSQTLNHNVMYWYQQKSSQAPKLLFHYYDKDFNNEADTPDNFQSRRPNTSFCFLDIRSPGLGDTAMYLCATSRQLGPSETTQYFGPGTRLTVL.

V is TRBV24-1 and J is TRBJ2-7; 8 bases are shared with TRBD1. Germline loops: CDR1 KGHDR, CDR2 SFDVKD. CDR3 length: 12 amino acids. Trimming at V came to 9 bases and at J to 5 bases, leaving 5 bases not matched to a gene. The chain's CDR3 is CATLDREHEQYF. CDR3 nucleotides: TGTGCCACCCTGGACAGGGAACACGAGCAGTACTTC.

CDR3 sequence reads: CASSLVSGDEQFF. The CDR3 nucleotides are TGTGCCAGCAGCTTGGTGTCCGGGGATGAGCAGTTCTTC. This rearrangement joins TRBV5-4 to TRBJ2-1; possible D gene TRBD2, 5 bases. V shed 0 bases and J shed 8 bases, with 9 bases lying between them. The CDR3 has 13 residues. Germline V gene data show CDR1 as SGHNT and CDR2 as YYREEE (reference sequence).

The genes are TRBV11-1 and TRBJ2-2; D may be TRBD2 (5 bases). The germline CDR1 and CDR2 sequences are SGHAT and FQDESV (reference sequence). The CDR3 loop spans 14 amino acids. The V end lost 7 bases, the J end lost 4 bases, and 13 bases lay between the germline ends. This CDR3 reads CASKARALTGELFF. In DNA form, the CDR3 reads TGTGCCAGCAAAGCGCGGGCGCTCACCGGGGAGCTGTTTTTT.

This clone occurred once. This chain connects TRBV5-1 to TRBJ1-6; D unclear. The V gene's germline CDR1 is SGHRS and CDR2 YFSETQ. CDR3 length equals 14 residues. V was pared by 0 bases and J by 9 bases, with 10 bases between. CDR3 loop: CASSLEEGISPLHF. The CDR3 DNA follows: TGCGCCAGCAGCTTGGAAGAGGGAATTTCACCCCTCCACTTT.

The V call is TRBV4-2, the J call TRBJ1-6; D is possibly TRBD1 (5 bases). The CDR3 runs to 17 residues. Germline V gene sequence: CDR1 LGHNA, CDR2 YNFKEQ. The V end was cut by 1 base, the J end by 5 bases, with 15 bases between. The CDR3 DNA reads as TGTGCCAGCAGCCAAGTAATGTTCGGGACGGATAATTCACCCCTCCACTTT. Residues: CASSQVMFGTDNSPLHF.

The table lists this clone with a few counts. This rearrangement joins TRBV10-3 to TRBJ1-6; D unresolved. Trimming removed 3 bases at V and 7 bases at J, with 7 bases between. The CDR3 totals 13 residues. In germline, CDR1 is ENHRY, CDR2 SYGVKD. The CDR3 coding sequence is TGTGCCATCAGTGAAGGAGGGAATTCACCCCTCCACTTT. Protein: CAISEGGNSPLHF.

V and J are TRBV29-1 and TRBJ2-1; 12 bases line up with TRBD2. The CDR3 is 16 amino acids. Germline trimming cut 6 bases from V and 3 bases from J; bases unmatched to any gene: 9. Germline loops: CDR1 SQVTM, CDR2 ANQGSEA. CDR3 in amino acids: CSVPSTSGGYYNEQFF. CDR3 DNA sequence: TGCAGCGTACCCTCCACTAGCGGGGGGTACTACAATGAGCAGTTCTTC.

V and J are TRBV5-1 and TRBJ1-1, with D tentatively TRBD1 (5 bases). This CDR3 contains 14 residues. V was cut by 3 bases and J by 5 bases, with 14 bases left in between. Per the germline V gene, CDR1 is SGHRS and CDR2 is YFSETQ. The DNA for the CDR3 is TGCGCCAGCAGCTGGGACCCAATGGGGACTGAAGCTTTCTTT. Protein: CASSWDPMGTEAFF.

This clone showed up just a few times. The chain recombines TRBV28 with TRBJ1-6; 8 nucleotides line up with TRBD1. This CDR3 spans 16 amino acids. Germline V gene sequence: CDR1 MDHEN, CDR2 SYDVKM. The V and J ends lost 8 bases and 11 bases, in that order; junction bases with no gene match: 17. The DNA of the CDR3 is TGTGCCAGCCATGGACAAGGACAGGGCAGGGGAACACCCCTCCACTTT. The encoded protein is CASHGQGQGRGTPLHF. Drawing the rest from reference TRBV28 and TRBJ1-6, the complete variable domain is DVKVTQSSRYLVKRTGEKVFLECVQDMDHENMFWYRQDPGLGLRLIYFSYDVKMKEKGDIPEGYSVSREKKERFSLILESASTNQTSMYLCASHGQGQGRGTPLHFGNGTRLTVT.

This clone has only one observation. The genes are TRBV12-3 or TRBV12-4 and TRBJ1-2; D gene uncertain. V lost 0 bases and J 8 bases, leaving 10 bases between the germline ends. This CDR3 spans 13 amino acids. CDR3: CASSLARGLGYTF. The CDR3 DNA follows: TGTGCCAGCAGTTTAGCGCGAGGGCTCGGCTACACCTTC.

The sample holds one count of this clone. V gene TRBV30 combines with J gene TRBJ2-2; the D gene is possibly TRBD1 (6 bases). Per the germline V gene, CDR1 is GTSNPN and CDR2 is SVGIG (reference sequence). The germline V and J ends were trimmed by 4 bases and 6 bases, with 15 bases remaining between them. This CDR3 has 14 residues. In DNA form, the CDR3 reads TGTGCCTGGACCTCCGGGACAAGGGCCGGGGAGCTGTTTTTT. Its protein product is CAWTSGTRAGELFF.

The chain links TRBV5-1 to TRBJ2-3, with TRBD2 matching 11 bases. From germline, CDR1 is SGHRS and CDR2 YFSETQ. V dropped 0 bases and J dropped 3; count of bases not matched to a gene: 9. The CDR3 covers 18 residues. CDR3 sequence reads: CASSLGHLAGGGTDTQYF. The CDR3 nucleotides are TGCGCCAGCAGCTTGGGCCACCTAGCGGGGGGTGGGACAGATACGCAGTATTTT.

V gene TRBV7-6 combines with J gene TRBJ2-7, with D tentatively TRBD1 (6 bases). There are 14 residues in the CDR3. Germline V gene data show CDR1 as SGHVS and CDR2 as FNYEAQ. Trimming removed 1 base at V and 5 bases at J, with 12 bases between. The CDR3 DNA sequence: TGTGCCAGCAGCTTAGACGGGACAATTGACGAGCAGTACTTC. Translation: CASSLDGTIDEQYF. Using reference TRBV7-6 and TRBJ2-7 for the parts outside the CDR3, the full variable domain is GAGVSQSPRYKVTKRGQDVALRCDPISGHVSLYWYRQALGQGPEFLTYFNYEAQQDKSGLPNDRFSAERPEGSISTLTIQRTEQRDSAMYRCASSLDGTIDEQYFGPGTRLTVT.

The chain uses TRBV27 and TRBJ2-3, with TRBD2 matching 7 bases. This CDR3 is 14 amino acids long. The germline gives CDR1 MNHEY, CDR2 SMNVEV (reference sequence). V shed 9 bases, J shed 2 bases, and the junction held 8 bases outside the gene matches. The CDR3 spells CASGTIHTTDTQYF. CDR3 coding DNA: TGTGCCAGTGGGACTATCCATACCACAGATACGCAGTATTTT.

The V call is TRBV7-2, the J call TRBJ2-5, with D possibly being TRBD1 (5 bases). The V and J ends lost 3 bases and 4 bases respectively, with 12 bases between them. Germline V gene data show CDR1 as SGHTA and CDR2 as FQGNSA. The CDR3 runs to 14 residues. DNA for the CDR3: TGTGCCAGCAGCTTTTATTACAGGACAGAGACCCAGTACTTC. Its translation is CASSFYYRTETQYF.

This chain joins TRBV30 and TRBJ1-1, with D possibly TRBD1 on 6 matching bases. This CDR3 is 13 amino acids long. The germline V gene encodes CDR1 GTSNPN and CDR2 SVGIG (reference sequence). Trimming took 0 bases from V and 10 from J, leaving 15 bases between them. CDR3 nucleotide sequence: TGTGCCTGGAGTGTTTATCGGGGGGCTGGAGCTTTCTTT. Translation: CAWSVYRGAGAFF.

This chain links TRBV7-8 with TRBJ1-4; no clear D. The CDR3 has 14 amino acids. CDR1 is SGHVS, CDR2 FQNEAQ, per germline. V gave up 2 bases and J gave up 7 bases, with 11 bases separating them. The CDR3 here is CASSLFPRSEKLFF. The CDR3 nucleotides read TGTGCCAGCAGCTTATTTCCCCGGAGTGAAAAACTGTTTTTT.

The chain couples TRBV27 to TRBJ2-7, with a possible D match to TRBD1 (7 bases). Germline V gene lookup returns CDR1 MNHEY and CDR2 SMNVEV (reference sequence). V shed 3 bases and J shed 4 bases, with 13 bases lying between them. The CDR3 totals 14 residues. In DNA form, the CDR3 reads TGTGCCAGCAGTTTCGGCAGGGGGGTATACGAGCAGTACTTC. Translated, it gives CASSFGRGVYEQYF.

V is TRBV6-5 and J is TRBJ1-5, with a tentative D call TRBD1 (5 bases). V was cut by 6 bases and J by 6 bases, with 12 bases left in between. In germline, CDR1 is MNHEY, CDR2 SVGAGI. CDR3 length equals 13 residues. The CDR3 here is CASRPDGAQPQHF. The CDR3 region has the DNA TGTGCCAGCAGACCCGATGGGGCTCAGCCCCAGCATTTT.